This T cell receptor beta chain was documented in a study of T-cell reconstitution after alpha-beta-depleted transplantation in children. Germline V gene sequence: CDR1 SEHNR, CDR2 FQNEAQ (reference sequence). Unmatched junction bases numbered 2, after V lost 3 bases and J lost 4 bases. The CDR3 has 13 amino acids. The authors prepared the TCRbeta library with unique molecular identifiers. MiXCR was run by TCRdb on the PCR reads, yielding one entry per CDR3 protein. The repertoire includes over 150,000 distinct CDR3 sequences, 5% to 6.5% of them detected once, and roughly 4.7% sits in the top ten. This clonotype was recorded many times.

The V gene is TRBV7-9, the J gene TRBJ2-7, with 8 bases matching TRBD1. The sample was PBMCs, taken before TCRalphabeta/CD19-depleted stem cell transplant. The source is a girl in the first two years of life with combined immunodeficiency, due to receive a stem cell transplant. The CDR3 DNA reads TGTGCCAGCAGCTTCGGGACAGGTTACGAGCAGTACTTC. Residues: CASSFGTGYEQYF.